The rows below give T cell receptor beta chains drawn from one sample of a study of PD-L1 blockade in urothelial cancer. The data were produced by immunoSEQ multiplex PCR, yet TCRdb's version contains in-frame clones alone and is incomplete. The table has just under 40,000 clones, approximately 90% seen once. The sample in question was PBMCs, obtained around atezolizumab (anti-PD-L1) treatment. Source of these receptors: a woman in her sixties or seventies with urothelial cancer. Both conserved end residues are part of each CDR3. A D gene is named only where the DNA matches it firmly. Expanded clones get a size class; other rows say once, few or many, or leave the size out.

size	V	J	D	DNA	CDR3
-	TRBV18	TRBJ2-3	TRBD2	TGTGCCAGCTCACCAGGGACTAGCGGGAGGGGTCCAGATACGCAGTATTTT	CASSPGTSGRGPDTQYF
few	TRBV5-6	TRBJ1-2	TRBD1	TGTGCCAGCAGTCGGGACAGCTCTAACTATGGCTACACCTTC	CASSRDSSNYGYTF
-	TRBV19	TRBJ2-3	TRBD2	TGTGCCAGTAGTATAGGCGGGGGAGCGTTCAGCGATACGCAGTATTTT	CASSIGGGAFSDTQYF
-	TRBV10-3	TRBJ2-3	TRBD2	TGTGCCATCAGTTCCGGGACTAGCGGGGCCACTAGCACAGATACGCAGTATTTT	CAISSGTSGATSTDTQYF
few	TRBV28	TRBJ1-2	TRBD1	TGTGCCAGCAGTATCCCGGGACAGGGGGCCGACTATGGCTACACCTTC	CASSIPGQGADYGYTF
-	TRBV5-8	TRBJ2-7	-	TGTGCCAGCAGCTTGGGGGTAGCGCGGACCTACGAGCAGTACTTC	CASSLGVARTYEQYF
-	TRBV28	TRBJ1-2	-	TGTGCCAGCAGTTTATCAGGGGTCTATGGCTACACCTTC	CASSLSGVYGYTF
-	TRBV6-5	TRBJ2-1	-	TGTGCCAGCAGCCCCGGGACTTCTACCTACAATGAGCAGTTCTTC	CASSPGTSTYNEQFF
once	TRBV5-5	TRBJ2-5	-	TGTGCCAGCAGCCTGCTGGCGGGAGAGACCCAGTACTTC	CASSLLAGETQYF
-	TRBV7-2	TRBJ2-4	-	TGTGCCAGCAGCCAAACAAGAGGCACCGACAGTCACTTC	CASSQTRGTDSHF
few	TRBV7-2	TRBJ1-5	-	TGTGCCAGCAGCTTAAACAGGGCCTCTTCCCAGCATTTT	CASSLNRASSQHF
-	TRBV19	TRBJ2-1	-	TGTGCCAGTAGTATACAGGGTGGTTCCTACAATGAGCAGTTCTTC	CASSIQGGSYNEQFF
-	TRBV5-1	TRBJ1-4	TRBD1	TGCGCCAGCAGCACCGGACAGGGGGCAGGCAATGAAAAACTGTTTTTT	CASSTGQGAGNEKLFF
-	TRBV4-2	TRBJ2-5	-	TGTGCCAGCAGCCAAGATGGTAGGGGCGGCCAAGAGACCCAGTACTTC	CASSQDGRGGQETQYF
-	TRBV27	TRBJ1-4	TRBD1	TGTGCCAGCAGTTGGGGTACAGGGGCCCTCGGTGAAAAACTGTTTTTT	CASSWGTGALGEKLFF
once	TRBV7-3	TRBJ1-2	TRBD1	TGTGCCAGCAGCCCAGGACAGGGAAACTATGGCTACACCTTC	CASSPGQGNYGYTF
-	TRBV12-5	TRBJ2-5	-	TGTGCTAGTGGTAACGGACAGCTCCAAGAGACCCAGTACTTC	CASGNGQLQETQYF
-	TRBV19	TRBJ2-3	TRBD2	TGTGCCACCACGTCTGGCGGGGGAGCAGATACGCAGTATTTT	CATTSGGGADTQYF
-	TRBV12-2	TRBJ1-1	-	TGTGCAAGTCGCTTAGGCAGGAACACTGAAGCTTTCTTT	CASRLGRNTEAFF
-	TRBV15	TRBJ1-2	TRBD1	TGTGCCACCAGCGGGGACAGGGGCGGCTATGGCTACACCTTC	CATSGDRGGYGYTF
once	TRBV29-1	TRBJ2-3	TRBD2	TGCAGCGTTGGCGGGAGGGCCAACACAGATACGCAGTATTTT	CSVGGRANTDTQYF
once	TRBV7-3	TRBJ2-1	TRBD2	TGTGCCAGCAGCTTAGGGCTAGCGGGCTACAATGAGCAGTTCTTC	CASSLGLAGYNEQFF
-	TRBV4-1	TRBJ1-5	-	TGCGCCAGCAGCCAAGTACCCTTCTATAGCAATCAGCCCCAGCATTTT	CASSQVPFYSNQPQHF
-	TRBV6-6	TRBJ1-1	-	TGTGCCAGCAGCCCTGTCGGGGATGGGGCTTTCTTT	CASSPVGDGAFF
few	TRBV7-9	TRBJ2-5	-	TGTGCCAGCAGCTCCACAGGGTCGGGGGAGACCCAGTACTTC	CASSSTGSGETQYF
-	TRBV10-3	TRBJ2-5	TRBD1	TGTGCCATCAGTGGTGACAGGGGCCAAGAGACCCAGTACTTC	CAISGDRGQETQYF
-	TRBV20-1	TRBJ2-5	-	TGCAGTGCTATCCGGGAAGGGACCCAGTACTTC	CSAIREGTQYF
-	TRBV27	TRBJ1-5	TRBD1	TGTGCCAGCAGTACCGGGACAGGGTATCGCAATCAGCCCCAGCATTTT	CASSTGTGYRNQPQHF
once	TRBV10-3	TRBJ2-1	TRBD2	TGTGCCATCAGTGAGTCTCGGGGGGAATGGGATGAGCAGTTCTTC	CAISESRGEWDEQFF
-	TRBV30	TRBJ2-7	TRBD2	TGTGCCTGGACCGCGGGACTAGCGCTTTACGAGCAGTACTTC	CAWTAGLALYEQYF
-	TRBV6-1	TRBJ2-3	TRBD1	TGTGCCAGCACTCAACTACAGGGGGATCGCACGCAGTATTTT	CASTQLQGDRTQYF
-	TRBV7-3	TRBJ2-5	TRBD2	TGTGCCAGCAGCTCTACCGGGACTACCCAAGAGACCCAGTACTTC	CASSSTGTTQETQYF
-	TRBV19	TRBJ2-5	-	TGTGCCAGTAGTATCCAGATTTGGGAGACCCAGTACTTC	CASSIQIWETQYF
-	TRBV5-1	TRBJ2-2	-	TGCGCCAGCAGCTTGGCTCCAGCGGGGAACACCGGGGAGCTGTTTTTT	CASSLAPAGNTGELFF
-	TRBV7-8	TRBJ2-5	TRBD1	TGTGCCAGCAGCTATGGGGCGGGGACAGGACAAGAGACCCAGTACTTC	CASSYGAGTGQETQYF
-	TRBV7-9	TRBJ2-6	TRBD2	TGTGCCAGCAGCTACCCGGGGAGGGCCGGGGCCAACGTCCTGACTTTC	CASSYPGRAGANVLTF
-	TRBV12-5	TRBJ2-1	TRBD1	TGTGCTAGTGGTTTCGGGGACAGGGCCGATGAGCAGTTCTTC	CASGFGDRADEQFF
-	TRBV5-1	TRBJ1-5	TRBD1	TGCGCCAGCAGCTCGGGACAGGGAGATCAGCCCCAGCATTTT	CASSSGQGDQPQHF
-	TRBV7-7	TRBJ2-5	TRBD1	TGTGCTAGCAGCCGGACAGGGAATGTCCAAGAGACCCAGTACTTC	CASSRTGNVQETQYF
once	TRBV28	TRBJ2-5	TRBD2	TGTGCCAGCAGAACTTCCGGGACTAGCGGGAGAGAGACCCAGTACTTC	CASRTSGTSGRETQYF
-	TRBV7-9	TRBJ1-5	-	TGTGCCAGCAGCGAACAGCATCAGCCCCAGCATTTT	CASSEQHQPQHF